These T cell receptor beta chains were read from a single sample in a study of cytomegalovirus exposure and HLA in healthy donors. Data came from immunoSEQ multiplex PCR; TCRdb stores just in-frame clones and leaves some out. The repertoire holds more than 100,000 clones, with 60% to 85% as singletons. Sequences were obtained from PBMCs. These receptors were obtained from a woman in her 30s in good health and CMV-seropositive. Both conserved end residues are part of each CDR3. The order of the fields is J gene, V gene, D gene, clone size, CDR3 protein, CDR3 DNA. D genes are given only for firm matches. Clone size is stated in some rows and not others, as once, few, many or a class when expanded.

>TRBJ1-2|TRBV7-2|-|-
CASSPASGDYGYTF
TGTGCCAGCAGCCCTGCCTCAGGGGACTATGGCTACACCTTC
>TRBJ2-1|TRBV5-1|TRBD2|once
CASSLAADSGGGMAFF
TGCGCCAGCAGCTTGGCCGCGGATAGCGGGGGGGGAATGGCGTTCTTC
>TRBJ2-1|TRBV9|-|-
CASSVATSTGVRDEQFF
TGTGCCAGCAGCGTAGCTACATCGACAGGCGTAAGAGATGAGCAGTTCTTC
>TRBJ1-1|TRBV27|TRBD1|-
CASSLSVKGAMVFF
TGTGCCAGCAGTTTATCGGTCAAGGGGGCGATGGTTTTCTTT
>TRBJ2-4|TRBV28|-|-
CASSSRGQGKYKNIQYF
TGTGCCAGCAGTTCCAGGGGTCAGGGGAAGTACAAAAACATTCAGTACTTC
>TRBJ2-5|TRBV29-1|TRBD1|few
CSATDRGLLETQYF
TGCAGCGCTACGGACAGGGGGCTTCTAGAGACCCAGTACTTC
>TRBJ2-1|TRBV23-1|TRBD2|once
CASSQREGLSLAGDLWQFF
TGCGCCAGCAGTCAACGCGAGGGTCTCTCGCTAGCGGGGGACCTTTGGCAGTTCTTC
>TRBJ2-3|TRBV5-1|TRBD2|-
CASSAGLAGGGIPDTQYF
TGCGCCAGCAGCGCGGGACTAGCGGGGGGAGGTATCCCAGATACGCAGTATTTT
>TRBJ2-1|TRBV7-6|TRBD2|-
CASSPPGLEVEQFF
TGTGCCAGCAGCCCTCCGGGACTAGAGGTTGAGCAGTTCTTC
>TRBJ2-6|TRBV30|-|-
CAWRVVAGANVLTF
TGTGCCTGGAGGGTCGTGGCCGGGGCCAACGTCCTGACTTTC
>TRBJ1-2|TRBV5-1|TRBD1|-
CASSPGQGLGYTF
TGCGCCAGCAGCCCCGGACAGGGGCTTGGCTACACCTTC
>TRBJ1-1|TRBV4-1|-|-
CASSQADSLNTEAFF
TGCGCCAGCAGCCAAGCGGACAGTTTGAACACTGAAGCTTTCTTT
>TRBJ2-1|TRBV4-2|TRBD2|-
CASSQEVGTSFRNEQFF
TGTGCCAGCAGCCAAGAAGTTGGGACTAGCTTCCGCAATGAGCAGTTCTTC
>TRBJ1-1|TRBV2|-|many
CASGRRVTEAFF
TGTGCCAGCGGCCGGAGGGTTACTGAAGCTTTCTTT
>TRBJ1-2|TRBV27|-|-
CASSRGGIYGYTF
TGTGCCAGCAGTCGGGGGGGGATCTATGGCTACACCTTC
>TRBJ1-4|TRBV10-2|-|-
CAGLDRAPRRDNEKLFF
TGCGCCGGCCTCGACAGAGCCCCGCGGAGGGATAATGAAAAACTGTTTTTT
>TRBJ2-1|TRBV27|TRBD2|-
CASSLGRVYNEQFF
TGTGCCAGCAGTTTAGGGAGGGTATACAATGAGCAGTTCTTC
>TRBJ1-5|TRBV7-2|-|-
CASSLGGKSNQPQHF
TGTGCCAGCAGCTTAGGCGGGAAGAGCAATCAGCCCCAGCATTTT
>TRBJ2-3|TRBV27|TRBD2|-
CASIQRGLGIDTQYF
TGTGCCAGCATTCAAAGAGGACTAGGTATAGATACGCAGTATTTT
>TRBJ2-2|TRBV19|TRBD2|-
CASSNPTSGLANTGELFF
TGTGCCAGTAGTAATCCGACTAGCGGACTCGCGAACACCGGGGAGCTGTTTTTT